This T cell receptor (beta chain) was sequenced during a study of T cells in localized non-small cell lung cancer. TCRdb's table, derived via immunoSEQ multiplex PCR, lists solely in-frame clones and lacks some. The repertoire holds about 2,200 clones, with about 30% as singletons. The germline gives CDR1 LNHDA, CDR2 SQIVND (reference sequence). Trimming removed 5 bases from V and 6 bases from J; junction bases left unmatched: 4. The CDR3 consists of 14 residues. The sample holds a few counts of this clone. The source was normal lung tissue next to the tumor, collected before any cancer treatment. The sequence was collected from a man between 40 and 70 years old with stage III lung adenocarcinoma. This chain uses TRBV19 with TRBJ2-3, with TRBD2 matching 11 bases. The CDR3 region has the DNA TGTGCCAGTAGTTTAGCGGGGGGGCAGGATACGCAGTATTTT. Translation: CASSLAGGQDTQYF.